The T cell receptor beta chain under discussion was sequenced for a study of cytomegalovirus exposure and HLA in healthy donors. The wider study: In a previous analysis, more than 90 million unique TCR beta sequences were found from some 200 million T cells.

Worth noting for this clone: As yet, its antigen is unknown.

Every donor was a healthy person donating bone marrow. General observations from the study: Earlier analysis looked at TCR beta V segments, and most were productive about 87% or about 30% of the time.

60 Vbeta and 13 Jbeta primers were used in PCR. Original methodology: Later analysis identified 65 million to 80 million unique TCR beta chains, approximately 10 million shared. TCRdb's table, derived via immunoSEQ multiplex PCR, lists solely in-frame clones and lacks some. V, J and clone size were drawn from that table, and D and trimming were deduced from the DNA. The data show more than 95,000 clones, 80% to 90% seen once. V was cut by 1 base and J by 4 bases, with 14 bases left in between. CDR1 is MGHRA and CDR2 is YSYEKL in the germline V gene. This CDR3 has 16 amino acids. This chain joins TRBV4-1 and TRBJ2-1, with D possibly TRBD2 on 6 matching bases. This TCR came from a woman in her forties in good health and CMV-seropositive. Sequencing used PBMCs. CDR3 loop: CASSQVFTSQYNEQFF. CDR3 in DNA: TGCGCCAGCAGCCAAGTTTTCACTAGCCAATACAATGAGCAGTTCTTC.